Each of the 27 T cell receptor beta chains below was sequenced from the same sample in a study of identifying expanded T cells in peripheral blood. Profiled with immunoSEQ multiplex PCR; TCRdb holds only in-frame clones, not every one. The profile shows about 74,000 clones, almost 85% of them singletons. Source material: blood. Receptors were obtained from a person aged 18-70 years in good health.

The chain joins TRBV5-4 to TRBJ2-7; 7 bases line up with TRBD1. Germline-derived CDR1 and CDR2 are SGHNT and YYREEE (reference sequence). CDR3 length: 15 amino acids. The V gene end was trimmed by 6 bases and the J gene end by 0 bases; junction bases not matched to a gene: 9. The CDR3 protein is CASTLTGPSSYEQYF. Written as DNA, the CDR3 is TGTGCCAGCACCCTGACAGGGCCGAGCTCCTACGAGCAGTACTTC.

This rearrangement joins TRBV4-2 to TRBJ2-5, with D possibly matching TRBD2 (6 bases). CDR1 LGHNA and CDR2 YNFKEQ come from the germline V gene. This CDR3 region has 16 residues. V lost 0 bases to trimming and J lost 3 bases, with 14 bases between them. The CDR3 region is CASSQDISGSEETQYF. In DNA form, the CDR3 reads TGTGCCAGCAGCCAAGACATTAGCGGCTCTGAAGAGACCCAGTACTTC.

This chain links TRBV5-1 with TRBJ2-2, with 8 bases matching TRBD2. Trimming took 1 base from V and 6 from J; bases not matched to a gene: 8. Germline V gene sequence: CDR1 SGHRS, CDR2 YFSETQ. The CDR3 sequence is 16 residues long. CDR3: CASSLRAGGSAGELFF. For the CDR3, the DNA is TGCGCCAGCAGCTTGCGGGCGGGAGGATCAGCCGGGGAGCTGTTTTTT.

The V and J genes are TRBV29-1 and TRBJ2-3; 9 bases align to TRBD2. With 6 bases clipped from V and 2 bases from J, the junction kept 6 bases outside the gene matches. Germline V gives CDR1 SQVTM, CDR2 ANQGSEA. CDR3 length: 14 amino acids. As DNA, the CDR3 is TGCAGCGTGTCGACTAGCGGACTCACAGATACGCAGTATTTT. Its protein product is CSVSTSGLTDTQYF.

The rearrangement uses TRBV6-1 and TRBJ1-4, with D maybe TRBD1 (5 bases). Trimming stripped 2 bases from V and 6 bases from J, with 13 bases between. The CDR3 covers 15 residues. The germline gives CDR1 MNHNS, CDR2 SASEGT. The CDR3 DNA follows: TGTGCCAGCAGTGAACGAGGGGCGCGGGATGAAAAACTGTTTTTT. It yields the protein CASSERGARDEKLFF.

This clone occurred a few times. V is TRBV27 and J is TRBJ2-7; 8 nucleotides line up with TRBD2. The CDR3 runs 16 residues. Germline trimming cut 5 bases from V and 3 bases from J; bases unmatched to any gene: 12. Germline assignment: CDR1 MNHEY and CDR2 SMNVEV (reference sequence). The CDR3 loop is CASSGSWAGGVYEQYF. CDR3 bases: TGTGCCAGCAGTGGGAGTTGGGCGGGAGGCGTCTACGAGCAGTACTTC.

The rearrangement uses TRBV2 and TRBJ2-7; maybe TRBD2 (6 bases). V was shortened by 5 bases and J by 3 bases, with 14 bases between the two germline ends. The CDR3 is 14 residues long. CDR1 and CDR2 from the germline V gene are SNHLY and FYNNEI. The chain's CDR3 is CASSILSGLYEQYF. As DNA, the CDR3 is TGTGCCAGCAGTATACTGTCGGGACTCTACGAGCAGTACTTC.

The V call is TRBV6-1, the J call TRBJ2-6; tentatively, D is TRBD2 (6 bases). CDR1 is MNHNS and CDR2 is SASEGT in the germline V gene. The CDR3 length is 15 residues. The V end was cut by 6 bases, the J end by 0 bases, with 9 bases between. The CDR3 spells CASRGTYSGANVLTF. The CDR3 bases are TGTGCCAGCAGGGGGACTTACTCTGGGGCCAACGTCCTGACTTTC.

V gene TRBV5-3 combines with J gene TRBJ2-5, with 9 positions matching TRBD1. TRBV5-3 is flagged as an ORF with uncertain function. CDR3 length equals 14 residues. V lost 4 bases to trimming and J lost 4 bases; unmatched junction nucleotides: 5. The CDR3 DNA sequence: TGTGCCAGAAGCCCACGGACAGGGGTAGAGACCCAGTACTTC. Its translation: CARSPRTGVETQYF.

The chain is built from TRBV27 and TRBJ2-3, with 7 bases lining up with TRBD1. This CDR3 contains 16 residues. V was pared by 5 bases and J by 2 bases, with 10 bases of the junction left unmatched. From germline, CDR1 is MNHEY and CDR2 SMNVEV (reference sequence). The CDR3 loop reads CASSGFTGEYTDTQYF. The CDR3 region has the DNA TGTGCCAGCAGTGGCTTCACAGGGGAATACACAGATACGCAGTATTTT.

The rearrangement links TRBV9 to TRBJ1-4; no definite D call. The CDR3 length is 15 residues. The V and J ends lost 4 bases and 6 bases respectively, with 16 bases between them. Germline CDR1 SGDLS, CDR2 YYNGEE. CDR3 region: CASSSDDGRYEKLFF. The CDR3 nucleotides read TGTGCCAGCAGCTCAGACGACGGGAGGTATGAAAAACTGTTTTTT.

For this clone: Compared with germline, one end of the junction differs, possibly owing to a read error. The chain carries TRBV7-2 and TRBJ1-2; D is perhaps TRBD1 (5 bases). Germline CDR1 and CDR2: SGHTA and FQGNSA. This CDR3 has 12 amino acids. The CDR3 DNA sequence: TGTGCCAGCAGCTCTGACAGAGCACAGCCGATATTC. It is translated as CASSSDRAQPIF.

V is TRBV5-4 and J is TRBJ2-1, with 10 positions matching TRBD1. Germline V gene lookup returns CDR1 SGHNT and CDR2 YYREEE (reference sequence). CDR3 size: 14 residues. V shed 4 bases and J 5 bases; nucleotides not matched to a gene: 3. CDR3 amino acids: CASSRTGGDNEQFF. The CDR3 DNA is TGTGCCAGCAGCAGGACAGGGGGTGACAATGAGCAGTTCTTC.

This clone was found a few times. J is TRBJ2-1 and V is TRBV28; TRBD2 matches at 13 bases. The germline V gene has CDR1 MDHEN and CDR2 SYDVKM. Trimming at V came to 3 bases and at J to 0 bases, leaving 23 bases not matched to a gene. The CDR3 is made up of 24 amino acids. DNA for the CDR3: TGTGCCAGCAGTTTGGACCCCGGACTAGCGGGAGAGGTTCTCCCGTCCTTCTCCTACAATGAGCAGTTCTTC. Residues: CASSLDPGLAGEVLPSFSYNEQFF.

The rearrangement uses TRBV10-3 and TRBJ2-7; D ambiguous. Germline CDR1 ENHRY, CDR2 SYGVKD. The CDR3 covers 12 residues. The V gene lost 3 bases and the J gene lost 5 bases, with 8 bases spanning the gap. This CDR3 reads CAISDSSHEQYF. The CDR3 coding sequence is TGTGCCATCAGTGACTCCAGCCACGAGCAGTACTTC.

The chain recombines TRBV7-3 with TRBJ1-1; D may be TRBD1 (6 bases). CDR3 length: 13 residues. Deletions cut 3 bases from V and 7 bases from J, with 12 bases between. The V gene's germline CDR1 is SGHTA and CDR2 FQGTGA. The CDR3 bases are TGTGCCAGCAGCTTTACAGGGTTTGGTGAAGCTTTCTTT. It yields the protein CASSFTGFGEAFF. The full variable domain, rest sourced from reference TRBV7-3 and TRBJ1-1, is GAGVSQTPSNKVTEKGKYVELRCDPISGHTALYWYRQSLGQGPEFLIYFQGTGAADDSGLPNDRFFAVRPEGSVSTLKIQRTERGDSAVYLCASSFTGFGEAFFGQGTRLTVV.

The chain employs TRBV25-1 and TRBJ2-7; no firm D call. This CDR3 is 11 amino acids long. The germline V gene has CDR1 MGHDK and CDR2 SYGVNS. Trimming shortened V by 6 bases and J by 4 bases, and 7 bases separated the two germline ends. CDR3 amino acids: CASRGSYEQYF. CDR3 DNA: TGTGCCAGCAGGGGCTCATACGAGCAGTACTTC.

The chain is built from TRBV19 and TRBJ2-1; the match to TRBD2 covers 16 bases. Germline trimming cut 1 base from V and 4 bases from J; bases unmatched to any gene: 10. This CDR3 has 20 amino acids. Germline CDR1 is LNHDA and CDR2 is SQIVND (reference sequence). The chain's CDR3 is CASSIAPGLAGGLRYNEQFF. Written as DNA, the CDR3 is TGTGCCAGTAGTATAGCCCCGGGACTAGCGGGAGGGCTAAGATACAATGAGCAGTTCTTC. Variable domain in full (rest from reference TRBV19 and TRBJ2-1): DGGITQSPKYLFRKEGQNVTLSCEQNLNHDAMYWYRQDPGQGLRLIYYSQIVNDFQKGDIAEGYSVSREKKESFPLTVTSAQKNPTAFYLCASSIAPGLAGGLRYNEQFFGPGTRLTVL.

The V call is TRBV7-2, the J call TRBJ2-7, with D possibly matching TRBD1 (6 bases). The CDR3 consists of 15 residues. Germline-derived CDR1 and CDR2 are SGHTA and FQGNSA. Trimming removed 5 bases from V and 4 bases from J, with 18 bases in between. The CDR3 coding sequence is TGTGCCAGCAGCCAAGCTGGGGGCCCCCCTTACGAGCAGTACTTC. Translation: CASSQAGGPPYEQYF.

V and J are TRBV28 and TRBJ1-1; TRBD1 aligns across 7 bases. There are 17 residues in the CDR3. The V gene end was trimmed by 7 bases and the J gene end by 4 bases; junction bases not matched to a gene: 18. Germline-derived CDR1 and CDR2 are MDHEN and SYDVKM. DNA for the CDR3: TGTGCCAGCACCCTCAGGGTAGGCCAGGGGGGTGGCACTGAAGCTTTCTTT. Its translation: CASTLRVGQGGGTEAFF. The complete variable domain, with remaining parts taken from reference TRBV28 and TRBJ1-1, reads DVKVTQSSRYLVKRTGEKVFLECVQDMDHENMFWYRQDPGLGLRLIYFSYDVKMKEKGDIPEGYSVSREKKERFSLILESASTNQTSMYLCASTLRVGQGGGTEAFFGQGTRLTVV.

The V call is TRBV19, the J call TRBJ1-5; a weak D match, TRBD1 (5 bases). CDR1 is LNHDA and CDR2 is SQIVND in the germline V gene (reference sequence). This CDR3 comprises 13 residues. V lost 5 bases, J lost 7 bases, and 12 bases lay in between. The CDR3 sequence: CASSPQGGQPQHF. The CDR3 DNA follows: TGTGCCAGTAGTCCGCAGGGTGGGCAGCCCCAGCATTTT.

This rearrangement joins TRBV7-9 to TRBJ1-1; possible D gene TRBD1, 5 bases. V was shortened by 11 bases and J by 5 bases, with 21 bases between the two germline ends. Germline CDR1 reads SEHNR; CDR2 reads FQNEAQ (reference sequence). This CDR3 has 14 amino acids. CDR3 sequence reads: CAGAFIRDGTEAFF. DNA for the CDR3: TGTGCCGGGGCATTTATCCGGGACGGAACTGAAGCTTTCTTT.

This clone was observed a single time. The genes are TRBV29-1 and TRBJ1-2; no reliable D call. The V end lost 3 bases, the J end lost 1 base, and 9 bases lay between the germline ends. This CDR3 spans 13 amino acids. Germline CDR1 is SQVTM and CDR2 is ANQGSEA. CDR3 sequence reads: CSVDDGVNYGYTF. The DNA of the CDR3 is TGCAGCGTTGATGACGGGGTTAACTATGGCTACACCTTC.

The CDR3 bases are TGTGCCAGCAGCCAAGACCCGCCGACCAGTGGGACTGAAGCTTTCTTT. It is translated as CASSQDPPTSGTEAFF. The chain links TRBV14 to TRBJ1-1; no reliable D call. The CDR3 covers 16 residues. The germline gives CDR1 SGHDN, CDR2 FVKESK. V shed 0 bases and J shed 5 bases, with 16 bases lying between them.

By sample fraction, this clone is medium-sized. This sequence joins TRBV7-2 and TRBJ2-7; D remains unclear. V shed 1 base and J shed 3 bases, with 10 bases lying between them. The CDR3 has 14 residues. Germline loops: CDR1 SGHTA, CDR2 FQGNSA. The DNA for the CDR3 is TGTGCCAGCAGCTTAGGTGAGGCGGTCTACGAGCAGTACTTC. This encodes CASSLGEAVYEQYF.

This clone was recorded once. The genes are TRBV5-6 and TRBJ2-3; D is unresolved. The V end was cut by 2 bases, the J end by 3 bases, with 7 bases between. The CDR3 length is 13 residues. Germline lookup yields CDR1 SGHDT and CDR2 YYEEEE. Here the CDR3 reads CASSFGSTDTQYF. In DNA, the CDR3 is TGTGCCAGCAGCTTTGGTTCAACAGATACGCAGTATTTT. The variable domain in full, with the rest retrieved from reference TRBV5-6 and TRBJ2-3, is DAGVTQSPTHLIKTRGQQVTLRCSPKSGHDTVSWYQQALGQGPQFIFQYYEEEERQRGNFPDRFSGHQFPNYSSELNVNALLLGDSALYLCASSFGSTDTQYFGPGTRLTVL.

The CDR3 nucleotides read TGTGCCAGCAGCCCCCAAGGGGGGCTCGGGGCCTACGAGCAGTACTTC. Protein: CASSPQGGLGAYEQYF. The V gene is TRBV27, the J gene TRBJ2-7; D possibly matches TRBD1 or TRBD2 (6 bases each). Trimming stripped 6 bases from V and 2 bases from J, with 20 bases between. CDR1 is MNHEY and CDR2 is SMNVEV in the germline V gene (reference sequence). CDR3 length: 16 amino acids.